A selection of T cell receptor beta chains follows, all from one sample in a study of neoadjuvant anti-PD-1 for oral cavity cancer. TCRdb's copy holds only in-frame clones and misses some; the assay was immunoSEQ multiplex PCR. The sample includes some 15,000 clones, roughly 70% of them seen just once. Sequenced material: PBMCs, taken before nivolumab (anti-PD-1) treatment. These receptor sequences come from a person aged 35-80 years with oral cavity squamous cell carcinoma. Both conserved end residues are part of each CDR3. D genes are given only for firm matches. Some rows mark clone size as missing; the rest say once, few, many or name a class of expanded clone.

V: TRBV6-6; D: -; J: TRBJ1-2; size: -; CDR3: CASSIGDTSSGYTF; DNA: TGTGCCAGCAGTATAGGGGACACCTCCTCCGGCTACACCTTC
V: TRBV7-8; D: -; J: TRBJ2-5; size: -; CDR3: CASSYLGSGARETQYF; DNA: TGTGCCAGCAGCTATCTCGGGTCGGGGGCCAGAGAGACCCAGTACTTC
V: TRBV7-9; D: -; J: TRBJ1-3; size: -; CDR3: CASSLASSGNTIYF; DNA: TGTGCCAGCAGCTTGGCAAGCTCTGGAAACACCATATATTTT
V: TRBV30; D: -; J: TRBJ2-3; size: -; CDR3: CAWNGRRTFRPTSTDTQYF; DNA: TGTGCCTGGAACGGCAGGCGTACCTTTCGACCTACTAGCACAGATACGCAGTATTTT
V: TRBV2; D: -; J: TRBJ2-6; size: -; CDR3: CASSRGVSSGANVLTF; DNA: TGTGCCAGCAGCAGGGGGGTGAGCTCTGGGGCCAACGTCCTGACTTTC
V: TRBV30; D: TRBD1; J: TRBJ2-3; size: -; CDR3: CAWDRGADTQYF; DNA: TGTGCCTGGGACAGGGGGGCAGATACGCAGTATTTT
V: TRBV6-5; D: TRBD1; J: TRBJ1-3; size: -; CDR3: CASSLTGGFGNTIYF; DNA: TGTGCCAGCAGCCTAACAGGGGGCTTTGGAAACACCATATATTTT
V: TRBV9; D: -; J: TRBJ1-5; size: -; CDR3: CASSAGNWNQPQHF; DNA: TGTGCCAGCAGCGCGGGGAATTGGAATCAGCCCCAGCATTTT
V: TRBV27; D: -; J: TRBJ2-7; size: few; CDR3: CASSPAGRHSFYEQYF; DNA: TGTGCCAGCAGCCCCGCAGGGCGACATTCCTTCTACGAGCAGTACTTC
V: TRBV5-1; D: TRBD2; J: TRBJ2-3; size: once; CDR3: CASSLGASGGSDTQYF; DNA: TGCGCCAGCAGCTTGGGGGCCAGCGGGGGCTCAGATACGCAGTATTTT
V: TRBV27; D: TRBD1; J: TRBJ1-1; size: -; CDR3: CASSFYRLRDRGTEAFF; DNA: TGTGCCAGCAGTTTTTATCGGTTACGGGACAGGGGAACTGAAGCTTTCTTT
V: TRBV6-5; D: -; J: TRBJ1-2; size: -; CDR3: CASSYTVGYYGYTF; DNA: TGTGCCAGCAGCTACACGGTCGGGTACTATGGCTACACCTTC
V: TRBV7-9; D: -; J: TRBJ2-2; size: -; CDR3: CASRWENTGELFF; DNA: TGTGCCAGCAGATGGGAAAACACCGGGGAGCTGTTTTTT
V: TRBV6-5; D: -; J: TRBJ2-7; size: -; CDR3: CASSALIGGYEQYF; DNA: TGTGCCAGCAGCGCTCTTATTGGCGGGTACGAGCAGTACTTC
V: TRBV6-5; D: -; J: TRBJ1-4; size: -; CDR3: CASRGGRKLFF; DNA: TGTGCCAGCAGGGGGGGACGAAAACTGTTTTTT
V: TRBV28; D: -; J: TRBJ1-2; size: -; CDR3: CASSPGMGGYTF; DNA: TGTGCCAGCAGTCCGGGGATGGGTGGCTACACCTTC
V: TRBV9; D: TRBD2; J: TRBJ2-3; size: -; CDR3: CASSPHLLAGVYTDTQYF; DNA: TGTGCCAGCAGCCCCCACCTCCTAGCGGGGGTGTACACAGATACGCAGTATTTT
V: TRBV28; D: TRBD1; J: TRBJ2-4; size: -; CDR3: CASSSPGTGGSSQYF; DNA: TGTGCCAGCAGTTCGCCCGGGACAGGCGGATCCTCCCAGTACTTC
V: TRBV7-3; D: TRBD2; J: TRBJ2-3; size: -; CDR3: CASSGIAGGRTDTQYF; DNA: TGTGCCAGCAGCGGAATAGCGGGGGGACGCACAGATACGCAGTATTTT
V: TRBV7-9; D: -; J: TRBJ2-7; size: few; CDR3: CASREKGPRGEQYF; DNA: TGTGCCAGCAGGGAAAAAGGGCCTCGGGGCGAGCAGTACTTC
V: TRBV7-8; D: -; J: TRBJ1-1; size: few; CDR3: CASSLSGPMNTEAFF; DNA: TGTGCCAGCAGCTTATCGGGGCCCATGAACACTGAAGCTTTCTTT
V: TRBV6-5; D: -; J: TRBJ2-7; size: -; CDR3: CASSYGRVPYEQYF; DNA: TGTGCCAGCAGTTACGGCAGGGTGCCCTACGAGCAGTACTTC
V: TRBV7-8; D: TRBD1; J: TRBJ1-2; size: few; CDR3: CASSLASGGLNYGYTF; DNA: TGTGCCAGCAGCTTAGCGTCAGGGGGCTTAAACTATGGCTACACCTTC
V: TRBV6-5; D: -; J: TRBJ2-5; size: once; CDR3: CASSYPSPAGPGTQYF; DNA: TGTGCCAGCAGTTACCCCTCGCCGGCGGGTCCGGGGACCCAGTACTTC
V: TRBV6-5; D: -; J: TRBJ2-7; size: -; CDR3: CASTYDRRSMQYF; DNA: TGTGCCAGCACCTACGATAGAAGGTCGATGCAGTACTTC
V: TRBV30; D: -; J: TRBJ2-5; size: -; CDR3: CAWSVLGAQYF; DNA: TGTGCCTGGAGTGTGTTGGGTGCCCAGTACTTC